These T cell receptor beta chains were read from a single sample in a study of neurological immune-mediated disorders. TCRdb re-called the 5' RACE reads through MiXCR, storing one row per CDR3 protein. This table has fewer than 75,000 distinct CDR3 sequences, less than 5.5% appearing once. Sequenced input: PBMCs. These receptors were obtained from a man under 40 with multiple sclerosis. The CDR3 runs from the conserved cysteine through the conserved F or W. Fields, in order: CDR3 DNA, CDR3 protein, J gene, CDR3 length, V gene, clone size, D gene. A D gene is named only where the DNA matches it firmly. Clone sizes are given selectively: once, few, many, or a class where the clone is expanded.

cdr3_nt: TGTGCCGTCCGACCCGGCAGGGAGAAGAACACTGAAGCTTTCTTT
cdr3_aa: CAVRPGREKNTEAFF
j_call: TRBJ1-1
cdr3_length: 15
v_call: TRBV6-5
clone_size: many
d_call: .

cdr3_nt: TGTGCCTGGAAACAGGGACCCTCACCCCTCCACTTT
cdr3_aa: CAWKQGPSPLHF
j_call: TRBJ1-6
cdr3_length: 12
v_call: TRBV30
clone_size: .
d_call: .

cdr3_nt: TGCGCCAGCAGCTTGGATGCGGGGACAGGGGGTCTGCCCCAGCATTTT
cdr3_aa: CASSLDAGTGGLPQHF
j_call: TRBJ1-5
cdr3_length: 16
v_call: TRBV5-1
clone_size: many
d_call: TRBD1

cdr3_nt: TGCGCCAGCAGCCCCCGGGGGGCGGGGGCCAACGTCCTGACTTTC
cdr3_aa: CASSPRGAGANVLTF
j_call: TRBJ2-6
cdr3_length: 15
v_call: TRBV4-1
clone_size: medium-sized
d_call: .

cdr3_nt: TGCGCCAGCAGCCAAGAAGGGACGGGAGCGGACACTGAAGCTTTCTTT
cdr3_aa: CASSQEGTGADTEAFF
j_call: TRBJ1-1
cdr3_length: 16
v_call: TRBV4-1
clone_size: few
d_call: .

cdr3_nt: TGTGCCAGCAGACGCGGACAGGGGTACGAGCAGTACTTC
cdr3_aa: CASRRGQGYEQYF
j_call: TRBJ2-7
cdr3_length: 13
v_call: TRBV6-5
clone_size: .
d_call: TRBD1

cdr3_nt: TGTGCCAGCAGCCCCTTTCGACTAGTCAGGAATGAGCAGTTCTTC
cdr3_aa: CASSPFRLVRNEQFF
j_call: TRBJ2-1
cdr3_length: 15
v_call: TRBV5-6
clone_size: many
d_call: .

cdr3_nt: TGTGCCAGCAGTGCCCGGACAGGGGATGGCTACACCTTC
cdr3_aa: CASSARTGDGYTF
j_call: TRBJ1-2
cdr3_length: 13
v_call: TRBV6-4
clone_size: many
d_call: TRBD1

cdr3_nt: TGCAGTGCTAGGCTAGCGGGGGGGCGTGGAGAGACCCAGTACTTC
cdr3_aa: CSARLAGGRGETQYF
j_call: TRBJ2-5
cdr3_length: 15
v_call: TRBV20-1
clone_size: many
d_call: TRBD2

cdr3_nt: TGCGCCAGCAGCTTCCGGGACAGGGCAGGCAATGAGCAGTTCTTC
cdr3_aa: CASSFRDRAGNEQFF
j_call: TRBJ2-1
cdr3_length: 15
v_call: TRBV5-1
clone_size: many
d_call: TRBD1

cdr3_nt: TGTGCCATCAGTGAGTCAACCGGGTTGGCTTTCTTT
cdr3_aa: CAISESTGLAFF
j_call: TRBJ1-1
cdr3_length: 12
v_call: TRBV10-3
clone_size: .
d_call: .

cdr3_nt: TGTGCCAGCGAGGCAGATACGCAGTATTTT
cdr3_aa: CASEADTQYF
j_call: TRBJ2-3
cdr3_length: 10
v_call: TRBV6-1
clone_size: .
d_call: .

cdr3_nt: TGTGCCAGCAGCCAAGGACTTAGACCCGCGAGAGGCAAAAACATTCAGTACTTC
cdr3_aa: CASSQGLRPARGKNIQYF
j_call: TRBJ2-4
cdr3_length: 18
v_call: TRBV3-1
clone_size: many
d_call: .

cdr3_nt: TGTGCCAGCAGCCGACAGGGGGGAAATGAGCAGTTCTTC
cdr3_aa: CASSRQGGNEQFF
j_call: TRBJ2-1
cdr3_length: 13
v_call: TRBV5-6
clone_size: .
d_call: TRBD1

cdr3_nt: TGTGCCAGCAGCCCGATACGTGGCCTGAATACGCAGTATTTT
cdr3_aa: CASSPIRGLNTQYF
j_call: TRBJ2-3
cdr3_length: 14
v_call: TRBV11-2
clone_size: many
d_call: .

cdr3_nt: TGCAGTGCCCTCCCAGGGTTATGGAACACTGAAGCTTTCTTT
cdr3_aa: CSALPGLWNTEAFF
j_call: TRBJ1-1
cdr3_length: 14
v_call: TRBV20-1
clone_size: many
d_call: .

cdr3_nt: TGCAGTGCTAGTCGAGGACAGGGGACAGATACGCAGTATTTT
cdr3_aa: CSASRGQGTDTQYF
j_call: TRBJ2-3
cdr3_length: 14
v_call: TRBV20-1
clone_size: few
d_call: TRBD1

cdr3_nt: TGCGCCAGCAGCTATCTAGCGGCCTACGAGCAGTACTTC
cdr3_aa: CASSYLAAYEQYF
j_call: TRBJ2-7
cdr3_length: 13
v_call: TRBV5-1
clone_size: many
d_call: TRBD2

cdr3_nt: TGTGCCAGCAGCCGGGGGCAGCATAATTCACCCCTCCACTTT
cdr3_aa: CASSRGQHNSPLHF
j_call: TRBJ1-6
cdr3_length: 14
v_call: TRBV3-1
clone_size: many
d_call: .

cdr3_nt: TGTGCCAGCAGCCAAGTCTGGGGGACAGAGTTCTACGAGCAGTACTTC
cdr3_aa: CASSQVWGTEFYEQYF
j_call: TRBJ2-7
cdr3_length: 16
v_call: TRBV4-2
clone_size: many
d_call: TRBD1

cdr3_nt: TGTGCCAGCAGCCCTAGCGGGGGGGCCTACGAGCAGTACTTC
cdr3_aa: CASSPSGGAYEQYF
j_call: TRBJ2-7
cdr3_length: 14
v_call: TRBV7-6
clone_size: many
d_call: TRBD2

cdr3_nt: TGTGCCAGCAGCTGGGCCCTTACAACGGGAAAAACCATATATTTT
cdr3_aa: CASSWALTTGKTIYF
j_call: TRBJ1-3
cdr3_length: 15
v_call: TRBV7-9
clone_size: few
d_call: .

cdr3_nt: TGTGCCAGCAGCTTGGGGGCGGCCCCTGAAGCTTTCTTT
cdr3_aa: CASSLGAAPEAFF
j_call: TRBJ1-1
cdr3_length: 13
v_call: TRBV5-5
clone_size: many
d_call: .

cdr3_nt: TGTGCCAGCAGAGGTCAGGGGTTTTACGAGCAGTACTTC
cdr3_aa: CASRGQGFYEQYF
j_call: TRBJ2-7
cdr3_length: 13
v_call: TRBV27
clone_size: many
d_call: .

cdr3_nt: TGTGCCAGCAGCCTGGGGGGGTCTGGGGAGCTGTTTTTT
cdr3_aa: CASSLGGSGELFF
j_call: TRBJ2-2
cdr3_length: 13
v_call: TRBV7-2
clone_size: many
d_call: TRBD2

cdr3_nt: TGTGCCACCAGTGATCCGGCTAGCGGGGGGGCCGTTGGCACAGATACGCAGTATTTT
cdr3_aa: CATSDPASGGAVGTDTQYF
j_call: TRBJ2-3
cdr3_length: 19
v_call: TRBV24-1
clone_size: many
d_call: TRBD2

cdr3_nt: TGTGCCAGCAGCCAAGTTGCCGTAAACACTGAAGCTTTCTTT
cdr3_aa: CASSQVAVNTEAFF
j_call: TRBJ1-1
cdr3_length: 14
v_call: TRBV3-1
clone_size: many
d_call: .

cdr3_nt: TGCGCCAGCAGCTCGAAACAGGGGATGAACACTGAAGCTTTCTTT
cdr3_aa: CASSSKQGMNTEAFF
j_call: TRBJ1-1
cdr3_length: 15
v_call: TRBV5-1
clone_size: .
d_call: TRBD1

cdr3_nt: TGTGCCAGCAGCCGTGGCTACGAGCAGTACTTC
cdr3_aa: CASSRGYEQYF
j_call: TRBJ2-7
cdr3_length: 11
v_call: TRBV14
clone_size: many
d_call: .

cdr3_nt: TGTGCCACCAGTGACCGGAAGCTGGGTATTACAGATACGCAGTATTTT
cdr3_aa: CATSDRKLGITDTQYF
j_call: TRBJ2-3
cdr3_length: 16
v_call: TRBV24-1
clone_size: few
d_call: .

cdr3_nt: TGCAGTGGGGGGGGAAGGAACAATGAGCAGTTCTTC
cdr3_aa: CSGGGRNNEQFF
j_call: TRBJ2-1
cdr3_length: 12
v_call: TRBV20-1
clone_size: few
d_call: TRBD2

cdr3_nt: TGCGCCAGCAGCCAAGCACGGGACACTGAAGCTTTCTTT
cdr3_aa: CASSQARDTEAFF
j_call: TRBJ1-1
cdr3_length: 13
v_call: TRBV4-1
clone_size: few
d_call: .